These 18 T cell receptor beta chains share one sample of origin, sequenced in a study of blood T cell repertoires in COVID-19. Assay: immunoSEQ multiplex PCR; the TCRdb copy retains only in-frame clones and omits some. In the table there are around 400,000 clones, roughly 90% of which are singletons. The sequenced sample was PBMCs or T cells enriched from blood (not recorded which). These receptors were taken from a woman between 18 and 29 years old who had been exposed to COVID-19.

This chain connects TRBV23-1 to TRBJ1-6; D may be TRBD1 (6 bases). TRBV23-1 is labeled an ORF, and its function is uncertain. V was trimmed by 4 bases and J by 0 bases, leaving 13 bases between them. This CDR3 comprises 17 residues. DNA for the CDR3: TGCGCCAGCAGTCCTACAGGGTGGAGCTCCTATAATTCACCCCTCCACTTT. As protein: CASSPTGWSSYNSPLHF.

The rearrangement uses TRBV14 and TRBJ2-5, with 10 bases identical to TRBD2. The germline V gene encodes CDR1 SGHDN and CDR2 FVKESK. The V gene end was trimmed by 4 bases and the J gene end by 7 bases; junction bases not matched to a gene: 9. The CDR3 length is 15 residues. In DNA, the CDR3 is TGTGCCAGCAGCCGCGACAGCGGGAGGGCAGGGACCCAGTACTTC. Protein product: CASSRDSGRAGTQYF. Using reference TRBV14 and TRBJ2-5 for the parts outside the CDR3, the full variable domain is EAGVTQFPSHSVIEKGQTVTLRCDPISGHDNLYWYRRVMGKEIKFLLHFVKESKQDESGMPNNRFLAERTGGTYSTLKVQPAELEDSGVYFCASSRDSGRAGTQYFGPGTRLLVL.

The chain is built from TRBV3-1 (or the pseudogene TRBV3-2) and TRBJ1-1, with TRBD1 as a possible D gene (6 bases). The CDR3 loop spans 15 amino acids. Per germline, CDR1 LGHDT and CDR2 YNNKEL (reference sequence). With 0 bases removed from V and 8 bases from J, the gap between germline ends came to 16 bases. Here the CDR3 DNA reads TGTGCCAGCAGCCAAGAGCTGGGGGGGCTCCCGGAAGCTTTCTTT. Protein: CASSQELGGLPEAFF.

This chain links TRBV18 with TRBJ1-5, with 8 bases identical to TRBD1. J lost 7 bases, V lost 6 bases, and 14 bases had no gene match. Germline values: CDR1 KGHSH, CDR2 LQKENI. The CDR3 runs to 16 residues. The CDR3 nucleotides are TGTGCCAGCTCGCTGTCGACCGGACAGGGAGGGCAGCCCCAGCATTTT. It specifies CASSLSTGQGGQPQHF.

The rearrangement links TRBV28 to TRBJ2-3; the match to TRBD2 covers 9 bases. V lost 5 bases and J lost 3; bases outside the gene matches: 12. This CDR3 has 17 amino acids. Germline loops: CDR1 MDHEN, CDR2 SYDVKM. In DNA form, the CDR3 reads TGTGCCAGCAGTCTCACTCAGGGGCTAGCGGGAACAGATACGCAGTATTTT. It specifies CASSLTQGLAGTDTQYF.

The chain uses TRBV6-5 and TRBJ2-3, with D tentatively TRBD2 (5 bases). V was cut by 5 bases and J by 2 bases, with 14 bases left in between. CDR3 length equals 15 residues. Germline V gene lookup returns CDR1 MNHEY and CDR2 SVGAGI. CDR3 region: CASSPLRAVTDTQYF. DNA of the CDR3: TGTGCCAGCAGTCCCTTGAGGGCGGTCACAGATACGCAGTATTTT.

V usage is TRBV9 and J usage is TRBJ1-1, with a tentative D call TRBD1 (6 bases). Per germline, CDR1 SGDLS and CDR2 YYNGEE. This CDR3 is built from 15 residues. Trimming pared 0 bases from V and 1 base from J, leaving 10 bases between. The CDR3 sequence: CASSVEGRGNTEAFF. Here the CDR3 DNA reads TGTGCCAGCAGCGTAGAGGGCAGGGGGAACACTGAAGCTTTCTTT. Based on the CDR3 plus reference TRBV9 and TRBJ1-1, the full variable domain is DSGVTQTPKHLITATGQRVTLRCSPRSGDLSVYWYQQSLDQGLQFLIQYYNGEERAKGNILERFSAQQFPDLHSELNLSSLELGDSALYFCASSVEGRGNTEAFFGQGTRLTVV.

V is TRBV4-1 and J is TRBJ2-3; 7 nucleotides align to TRBD1. J was trimmed by 6 bases and V by 4 bases; bases with no gene match: 13. Per germline, CDR1 MGHRA and CDR2 YSYEKL. The CDR3 length is 16 residues. CDR3 loop: CASSPNRGQSLDTQYF. CDR3 nucleotide sequence: TGCGCCAGCAGCCCGAACCGGGGACAGTCTTTGGATACGCAGTATTTT.

The V and J genes are TRBV7-8 and TRBJ1-1; 9 bases map to TRBD1. V dropped 2 bases and J dropped 2; count of bases not matched to a gene: 6. The CDR3 runs 16 residues. Germline V gene lookup returns CDR1 SGHVS and CDR2 FQNEAQ. CDR3 sequence: CASSLMRQGVNTEAFF. The CDR3 nucleotides read TGTGCCAGCAGCTTAATGCGACAGGGGGTCAACACTGAAGCTTTCTTT.

The chain links TRBV11-2 to TRBJ2-7; tentative D call: TRBD2 (6 bases). The germline CDR1 and CDR2 sequences are SGHAT and FQNNGV. The V end lost 2 bases, the J end lost 3 bases, and 11 bases lay between the germline ends. The CDR3 sequence is 14 residues long. CDR3 DNA: TGTGCCAGCAGCTTAACCCGGGGGTACTACGAGCAGTACTTC. It translates to CASSLTRGYYEQYF.

This chain joins TRBV6-5 and TRBJ2-3, with no clear D. The CDR3 has 15 amino acids. Germline assignment: CDR1 MNHEY and CDR2 SVGAGI. Trimming removed 2 bases at V and 1 base at J, with 10 bases between. The DNA for the CDR3 is TGTGCCAGCAGTTACAGTGGGCCGCGCACAGATACGCAGTATTTT. Its protein is CASSYSGPRTDTQYF.

The gene calls are TRBV11-3 and TRBJ2-2, with 12 bases aligning to TRBD1. Per the germline V gene, CDR1 is SGHNT and CDR2 is YENEEA. This CDR3 region has 16 residues. After removal of 4 bases from V and 4 bases from J, the junction contained 4 bases not matched to a gene. CDR3 in amino acids: CASSSGTGGITGELFF. Written as DNA, the CDR3 is TGTGCCAGCAGCTCAGGGACAGGGGGCATCACCGGGGAGCTGTTTTTT. Combining the CDR3 with reference TRBV11-3 and TRBJ2-2 gives the whole variable domain EAGVVQSPRYKIIEKKQPVAFWCNPISGHNTLYWYLQNLGQGPELLIRYENEEAVDDSQLPKDRFSAERLKGVDSTLKIQPAELGDSAVYLCASSSGTGGITGELFFGEGSRLTVL.

This rearrangement joins TRBV2 to TRBJ1-6; possibly TRBD1 for D (6 bases). The CDR3 has 14 amino acids. Germline CDR1 is SNHLY and CDR2 is FYNNEI. Trimming took off 3 bases at V and 6 bases at J, with 9 bases between the two ends. CDR3 DNA sequence: TGTGCCAGCAGTGATCAGGGGAGTAATTCACCCCTCCACTTT. Amino acid sequence: CASSDQGSNSPLHF.

The chain carries TRBV6-1 and TRBJ2-7; the match to TRBD2 covers 8 bases. The CDR3 loop spans 13 amino acids. The germline V gene encodes CDR1 MNHNS and CDR2 SASEGT. Trimming removed 6 bases from V and 6 bases from J; junction bases left unmatched: 7. CDR3 amino acids: CASSPGLGAEQYF. Here the CDR3 DNA reads TGTGCCAGCAGCCCGGGACTAGGAGCCGAGCAGTACTTC.

This chain links TRBV15 with TRBJ1-5, with 7 bases identical to TRBD1. Germline-derived CDR1 and CDR2 are LNHNV and YYDKDF (reference sequence). V shed 1 base and J 3 bases; nucleotides not matched to a gene: 6. The CDR3 totals 16 residues. This CDR3 reads CATSRGRDSLNQPQHF. The CDR3 nucleotides are TGTGCCACCAGCAGAGGTAGGGACAGCCTCAATCAGCCCCAGCATTTT.

This clone was detected only once. The chain combines TRBV11-3 with TRBJ2-6; the match to TRBD1 covers 9 bases. J gave up 2 bases and V 4 bases, and 6 bases lay outside the gene matches. This CDR3 has 17 residues. Per germline, CDR1 SGHNT and CDR2 YENEEA. The CDR3 protein is CASSSGQGIPGANVLTF. CDR3 bases: TGTGCCAGCAGCTCCGGACAGGGGATCCCTGGGGCCAACGTCCTGACTTTC.

The chain joins TRBV28 to TRBJ2-1; D may be TRBD2 (5 bases). This CDR3 has 14 amino acids. V lost 3 bases to trimming and J lost 7 bases, with 13 bases between them. CDR1 MDHEN and CDR2 SYDVKM come from the germline V gene. For the CDR3, the DNA is TGTGCCAGCAGTTTCTCGGGGAGTTGGAATGAGCAGTTCTTC. It encodes CASSFSGSWNEQFF.

J is TRBJ2-4 and V is TRBV13; D may be TRBD2 (5 bases). The CDR3 has 18 residues. V shed 0 bases and J shed 1 base, with 16 bases lying between them. The V gene's germline CDR1 is PRHDT and CDR2 FYEKMQ (reference sequence). The CDR3 sequence is CASSLGLGESAAKNIQYF. The CDR3, as DNA: TGTGCCAGCAGCTTAGGATTGGGAGAAAGTGCGGCCAAAAACATTCAGTACTTC.